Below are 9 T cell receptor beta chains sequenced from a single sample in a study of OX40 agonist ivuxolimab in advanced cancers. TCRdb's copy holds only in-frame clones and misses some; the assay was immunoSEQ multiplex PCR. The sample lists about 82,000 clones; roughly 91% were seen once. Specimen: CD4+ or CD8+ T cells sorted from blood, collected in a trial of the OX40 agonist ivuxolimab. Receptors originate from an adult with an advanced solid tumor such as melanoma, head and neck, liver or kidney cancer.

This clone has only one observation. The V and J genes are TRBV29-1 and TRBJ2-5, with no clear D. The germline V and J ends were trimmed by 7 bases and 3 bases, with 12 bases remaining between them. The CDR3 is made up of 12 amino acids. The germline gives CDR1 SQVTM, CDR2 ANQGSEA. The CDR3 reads CSASPQEETQYF. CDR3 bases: TGCAGCGCCTCGCCGCAAGAAGAGACCCAGTACTTC.

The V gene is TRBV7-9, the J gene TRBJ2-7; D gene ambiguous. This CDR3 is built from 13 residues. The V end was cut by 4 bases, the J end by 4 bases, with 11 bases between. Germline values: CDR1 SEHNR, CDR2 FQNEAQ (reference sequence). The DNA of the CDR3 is TGTGCCAGCAGCTCCCAAGTCCAGTACGAGCAGTACTTC. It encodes CASSSQVQYEQYF.

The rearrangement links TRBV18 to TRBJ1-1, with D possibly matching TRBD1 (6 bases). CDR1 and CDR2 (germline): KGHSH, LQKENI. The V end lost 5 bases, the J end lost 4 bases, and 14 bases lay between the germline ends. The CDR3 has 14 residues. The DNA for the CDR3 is TGTGCCAGCTCAGCTCAAGGACAGATCACTGAAGCTTTCTTT. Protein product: CASSAQGQITEAFF. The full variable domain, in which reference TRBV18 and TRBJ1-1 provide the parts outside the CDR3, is NAGVMQNPRHLVRRRGQEARLRCSPMKGHSHVYWYRQLPEEGLKFMVYLQKENIIDESGMPKERFSAEFPKEGPSILRIQQVVRGDSAAYFCASSAQGQITEAFFGQGTRLTVV.

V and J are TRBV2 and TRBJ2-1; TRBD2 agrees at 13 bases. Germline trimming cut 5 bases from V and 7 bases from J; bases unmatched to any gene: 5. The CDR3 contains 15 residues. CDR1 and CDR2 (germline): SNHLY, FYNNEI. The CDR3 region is CASSSRTSGSNEQFF. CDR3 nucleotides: TGTGCCAGCAGTTCACGGACTAGCGGGAGTAATGAGCAGTTCTTC.

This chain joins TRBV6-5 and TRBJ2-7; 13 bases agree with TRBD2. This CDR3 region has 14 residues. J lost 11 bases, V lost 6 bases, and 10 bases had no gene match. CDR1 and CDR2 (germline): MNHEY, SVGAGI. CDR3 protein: CASRPPGLAGREYF. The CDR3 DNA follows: TGTGCCAGCAGACCCCCGGGACTAGCGGGACGAGAGTACTTC.

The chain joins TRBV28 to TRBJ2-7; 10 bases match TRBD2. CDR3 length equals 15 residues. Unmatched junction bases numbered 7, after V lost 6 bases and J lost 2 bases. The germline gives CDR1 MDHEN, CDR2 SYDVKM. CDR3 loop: CASRGASGSAYEQYF. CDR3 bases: TGTGCCAGCAGGGGCGCTAGCGGGAGTGCCTACGAGCAGTACTTC.

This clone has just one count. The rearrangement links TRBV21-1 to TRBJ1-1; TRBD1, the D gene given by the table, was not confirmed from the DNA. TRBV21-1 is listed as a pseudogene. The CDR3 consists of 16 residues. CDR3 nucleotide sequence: TGTGCCAGCAGCATAAGGTCAGGGGGCCTGAACACTGAAGCTTTCTTT. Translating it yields CASSIRSGGLNTEAFF.

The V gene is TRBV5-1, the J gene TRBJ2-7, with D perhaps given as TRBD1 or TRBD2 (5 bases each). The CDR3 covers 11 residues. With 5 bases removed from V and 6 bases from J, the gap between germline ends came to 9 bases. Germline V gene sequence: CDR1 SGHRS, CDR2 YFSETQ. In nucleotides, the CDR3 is TGCGCCAGCAGACGGGACGCCGAGCAGTACTTC. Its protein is CASRRDAEQYF.

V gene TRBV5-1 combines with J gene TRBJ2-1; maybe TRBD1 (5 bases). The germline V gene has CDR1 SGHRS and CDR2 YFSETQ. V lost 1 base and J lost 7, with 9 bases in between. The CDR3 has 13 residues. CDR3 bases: TGCGCCAGCAGCTTGTTCACAGGTAATGAGCAGTTCTTC. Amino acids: CASSLFTGNEQFF.